A selection of T cell receptor beta chains follows, all from one sample in a study of identical twins. MiXCR, run by TCRdb on the 5' RACE reads, gives a single entry per CDR3 protein. The table lists around 550,000 distinct CDR3 sequences, roughly 15% of them singletons, with 0.44% in the top ten. The same sample was also used in a study of yellow fever vaccine responses in identical twins.

Specimen: CD4+ T cells sorted from blood. These TCRs come from a woman aged 18-35 years in good health. Each CDR3 is given with its conserved first and last residue. Fields, in order: D gene, J gene, clone size, V gene, CDR3 DNA, CDR3 protein. D genes are given only for firm matches. Size values are once, few and many counts, or a class for expanded clones, and some rows have none.

D gene: -; J gene: TRBJ2-5; clone size: few; V gene: TRBV20-1; CDR3 DNA: TGCAGTGCTCCCCGGGACGGTCAAGAGACCCAGTACTTC; CDR3 protein: CSAPRDGQETQYF
D gene: TRBD2; J gene: TRBJ2-4; clone size: few; V gene: TRBV12-3/TRBV12-4; CDR3 DNA: TGTGCCAGCACCTCCCCGGCGGGGCGGGGGAACATTCAGTACTTC; CDR3 protein: CASTSPAGRGNIQYF
D gene: -; J gene: TRBJ1-1; clone size: few; V gene: TRBV6-1; CDR3 DNA: TGTGCCAGCAAAGATCGGTGGAACACTGAAGCTTTCTTT; CDR3 protein: CASKDRWNTEAFF
D gene: TRBD2; J gene: TRBJ2-1; clone size: -; V gene: TRBV20-1; CDR3 DNA: TGCAGTGCTAGAGATATTGGCGGGAGCTCCTACAATGAGCAGTTCTTC; CDR3 protein: CSARDIGGSSYNEQFF
D gene: -; J gene: TRBJ1-5; clone size: -; V gene: TRBV5-1; CDR3 DNA: TGCGCCAGCAGCTTGGCACAGCTGATCAATCAGCCCCAGCATTTT; CDR3 protein: CASSLAQLINQPQHF
D gene: TRBD1; J gene: TRBJ2-4; clone size: few; V gene: TRBV29-1; CDR3 DNA: TGCAGCGCTAGCCCCGGGACAGGAAAAAACATTCAGTACTTC; CDR3 protein: CSASPGTGKNIQYF
D gene: TRBD2; J gene: TRBJ2-7; clone size: many; V gene: TRBV12-3/TRBV12-4; CDR3 DNA: TGTGCCAGCAGTCCCCGACTAGCGGGAGTACCTCGCGAGCAGTACTTC; CDR3 protein: CASSPRLAGVPREQYF
D gene: TRBD1; J gene: TRBJ1-4; clone size: -; V gene: TRBV5-1; CDR3 DNA: TGCGCCAGCAGCCAGAGCCCCACAGGGGTAAGGGAAAAACTGTTTTTT; CDR3 protein: CASSQSPTGVREKLFF
D gene: -; J gene: TRBJ2-2; clone size: -; V gene: TRBV2; CDR3 DNA: TGTGCCAGCAGTAAGACAGACTTCACCGGGGAGCTGTTTTTT; CDR3 protein: CASSKTDFTGELFF
D gene: TRBD1; J gene: TRBJ2-1; clone size: few; V gene: TRBV14; CDR3 DNA: TGTGCCAGCAGCCAGGGACAGGCCCGCTCCTACAATGAGCAGTTCTTC; CDR3 protein: CASSQGQARSYNEQFF
D gene: TRBD1; J gene: TRBJ1-6; clone size: few; V gene: TRBV6-5; CDR3 DNA: TGTGCCAGCAGTTCCACGCAGGGGGGTCGTTCACCCCTCCACTTT; CDR3 protein: CASSSTQGGRSPLHF
D gene: -; J gene: TRBJ2-3; clone size: -; V gene: TRBV5-1; CDR3 DNA: TGCGCCAGCAGCTTCGGCGGGGCCGAGGATACGCAGTATTTT; CDR3 protein: CASSFGGAEDTQYF
D gene: -; J gene: TRBJ2-3; clone size: -; V gene: TRBV12-5; CDR3 DNA: TGTGCTAGTGGCCGGCGAGATACGCAGTATTTT; CDR3 protein: CASGRRDTQYF
D gene: TRBD1; J gene: TRBJ2-1; clone size: -; V gene: TRBV12-3/TRBV12-4; CDR3 DNA: TGTGCCAGCATCATAGAGCCACAGGGGTGGGTCAATGAGCAGTTCTTC; CDR3 protein: CASIIEPQGWVNEQFF
D gene: -; J gene: TRBJ2-1; clone size: many; V gene: TRBV7-3; CDR3 DNA: TGCGCCAGCAGCTTGACATCCTACAATGAGCAGTTCTTC; CDR3 protein: CASSLTSYNEQFF
D gene: -; J gene: TRBJ2-7; clone size: -; V gene: TRBV3-1; CDR3 DNA: TGTGCCAGCAGCCACAATAATCAACGCTACGAGCAGTACTTC; CDR3 protein: CASSHNNQRYEQYF
D gene: TRBD2; J gene: TRBJ2-1; clone size: -; V gene: TRBV7-9; CDR3 DNA: TGTGCCAAAGGGGGACTAGCGGGAGAAGCGGAGTTCTTC; CDR3 protein: CAKGGLAGEAEFF
D gene: TRBD2; J gene: TRBJ2-4; clone size: few; V gene: TRBV6-5; CDR3 DNA: TGTGCCAGCAGTTCTGGACTAGCGGGAGCTGATGGCAAAAACATTCAGTACTTC; CDR3 protein: CASSSGLAGADGKNIQYF
D gene: -; J gene: TRBJ1-5; clone size: few; V gene: TRBV6-1; CDR3 DNA: TGTGCCAGCAGAAAAACAGGTGGGGGGTATCAGCCCCAGCATTTT; CDR3 protein: CASRKTGGGYQPQHF
D gene: -; J gene: TRBJ2-7; clone size: -; V gene: TRBV7-8; CDR3 DNA: TGTGCCAGCAGCTTAAAGGGGGAGGTCGAGCAGTACTTC; CDR3 protein: CASSLKGEVEQYF
D gene: -; J gene: TRBJ2-2; clone size: -; V gene: TRBV9; CDR3 DNA: TGTGCCAGCAGCGTAGGTGGGGCTCCGAACACCGGGGAGCTGTTTTTT; CDR3 protein: CASSVGGAPNTGELFF
D gene: TRBD2; J gene: TRBJ2-1; clone size: few; V gene: TRBV7-9; CDR3 DNA: TGTGCCAGCAGCCCGATGACTAGCTTCGCGGCGACGGGGCAGTTCTTC; CDR3 protein: CASSPMTSFAATGQFF
D gene: TRBD2; J gene: TRBJ2-7; clone size: many; V gene: TRBV20-1; CDR3 DNA: TGCAGTGCCCGGGGGGTAGCGGGAGATTACGAGCAGTACTTC; CDR3 protein: CSARGVAGDYEQYF
D gene: -; J gene: TRBJ2-7; clone size: few; V gene: TRBV9; CDR3 DNA: TGTGCCAGCAGCGTAGAGTGGGGGCGGGACGAGCAGTACTTC; CDR3 protein: CASSVEWGRDEQYF
D gene: TRBD2; J gene: TRBJ2-7; clone size: -; V gene: TRBV25-1; CDR3 DNA: TGTGCCAGCAGTGAATCCTCTAGCGGAGTATCCTACGAGCAGTACTTC; CDR3 protein: CASSESSSGVSYEQYF
D gene: -; J gene: TRBJ1-1; clone size: few; V gene: TRBV6-6; CDR3 DNA: TGTGCCAGCAGACAGGACGGGAACACTGAAGCTTTCTTT; CDR3 protein: CASRQDGNTEAFF
D gene: TRBD1; J gene: TRBJ1-3; clone size: few; V gene: TRBV9; CDR3 DNA: TGTGCCAGCAGCGTAGGACGGGACAGGAGCTCTGGAAACACCATATATTTT; CDR3 protein: CASSVGRDRSSGNTIYF
D gene: -; J gene: TRBJ2-1; clone size: few; V gene: TRBV6-2/TRBV6-3; CDR3 DNA: TGTGCCAGCAGCTCGAGGCTAGCTGGCAATGAGCAGTTCTTC; CDR3 protein: CASSSRLAGNEQFF
D gene: -; J gene: TRBJ1-3; clone size: few; V gene: TRBV7-8; CDR3 DNA: TGTGCCAGCAGCCTTAACTCTGGAAACACCATATATTTT; CDR3 protein: CASSLNSGNTIYF
D gene: -; J gene: TRBJ2-6; clone size: -; V gene: TRBV20-1; CDR3 DNA: TGCAGTGCCGCCGGGACCTCTGGGGCCAACGTCCTGACTTTC; CDR3 protein: CSAAGTSGANVLTF
D gene: -; J gene: TRBJ1-1; clone size: -; V gene: TRBV12-3/TRBV12-4; CDR3 DNA: TGTGCCAGCAGTTTAGTTAGGGGGTATAACACTGAAGCTTTCTTT; CDR3 protein: CASSLVRGYNTEAFF
D gene: TRBD1; J gene: TRBJ2-2; clone size: few; V gene: TRBV20-1; CDR3 DNA: TGCAGTGCTAGATCGGACAGGGGGCTCGCCGGGGAGCTGTTTTTT; CDR3 protein: CSARSDRGLAGELFF
D gene: TRBD2; J gene: TRBJ2-3; clone size: -; V gene: TRBV6-2/TRBV6-3; CDR3 DNA: TGTGCCAGCAGTTACCGGGGACTAGGTCCAGATACGCAGTATTTT; CDR3 protein: CASSYRGLGPDTQYF
D gene: -; J gene: TRBJ2-2; clone size: -; V gene: TRBV6-5; CDR3 DNA: TGTGCCAGCAGTTACCAGGGGGGCACCGGGGAGCTGTTTTTT; CDR3 protein: CASSYQGGTGELFF
D gene: -; J gene: TRBJ2-2; clone size: -; V gene: TRBV3-1; CDR3 DNA: TGTGCCAGCAGCCCTAACCCAGGGGAACGCACCGGGGAGCTGTTTTTT; CDR3 protein: CASSPNPGERTGELFF
D gene: TRBD2; J gene: TRBJ2-3; clone size: -; V gene: TRBV7-9; CDR3 DNA: TGTGCCAGCAGCTTAGTTTTAGCGGGGGCTGCAGATACGCAGTATTTT; CDR3 protein: CASSLVLAGAADTQYF
D gene: TRBD1; J gene: TRBJ1-2; clone size: few; V gene: TRBV20-1; CDR3 DNA: TGCAGTGCCTATACTCAGGGGGCCGGTGGCTACACCTTC; CDR3 protein: CSAYTQGAGGYTF
D gene: TRBD2; J gene: TRBJ2-1; clone size: -; V gene: TRBV7-2; CDR3 DNA: TGTGCCAGCAGCGGGACTAGCGGGCTTTACAATGAGCAGTTCTTC; CDR3 protein: CASSGTSGLYNEQFF
D gene: TRBD1; J gene: TRBJ2-5; clone size: -; V gene: TRBV6-5; CDR3 DNA: TGTGCCAGCAGTTACGCAGGGGGCACATGGGAGACCCAGTACTTC; CDR3 protein: CASSYAGGTWETQYF
D gene: -; J gene: TRBJ2-6; clone size: -; V gene: TRBV9; CDR3 DNA: TGTGCCAGCAGCGTAGCTCCCAGAACCCCCTCTGGTGGGGCCAACGTCCTGACTTTC; CDR3 protein: CASSVAPRTPSGGANVLTF
D gene: TRBD1; J gene: TRBJ2-1; clone size: few; V gene: TRBV11-2; CDR3 DNA: TGTGCCAGCAGCATAGGGGCCGGGACAGCGTACAATGAGCAGTTCTTC; CDR3 protein: CASSIGAGTAYNEQFF
D gene: -; J gene: TRBJ1-1; clone size: -; V gene: TRBV10-3; CDR3 DNA: TGTGCCATCAGGCCCGGGCCGGGAGAGGGCACTGAAGCTTTCTTT; CDR3 protein: CAIRPGPGEGTEAFF
D gene: -; J gene: TRBJ2-3; clone size: -; V gene: TRBV5-1; CDR3 DNA: TGCGCCAGCAGTTTTCATCCGGGACCCACAGATACGCAGTATTTT; CDR3 protein: CASSFHPGPTDTQYF
D gene: -; J gene: TRBJ2-3; clone size: -; V gene: TRBV28; CDR3 DNA: TGTGCCAGCAGTCCCCGGACGGACTCGCAGTATTTT; CDR3 protein: CASSPRTDSQYF
D gene: TRBD2; J gene: TRBJ2-7; clone size: -; V gene: TRBV20-1; CDR3 DNA: TGCAGTGCTACCCGCCCTAGCGGGAGGGCCACCTACGAGCAGTACTTC; CDR3 protein: CSATRPSGRATYEQYF
D gene: TRBD1; J gene: TRBJ2-2; clone size: -; V gene: TRBV24-1; CDR3 DNA: TGTGCCACCAGTGATAGCCAGGGGGATACCACCGGGGAGCTGTTTTTT; CDR3 protein: CATSDSQGDTTGELFF
D gene: -; J gene: TRBJ2-7; clone size: few; V gene: TRBV12-3/TRBV12-4; CDR3 DNA: TGTGCCAGCAGGCTACTACACTACGAGCAGTACTTC; CDR3 protein: CASRLLHYEQYF
D gene: TRBD1; J gene: TRBJ1-6; clone size: -; V gene: TRBV20-1; CDR3 DNA: TGCAGTGCTATACAGGGGAATTCACCCCTCCACTTT; CDR3 protein: CSAIQGNSPLHF
D gene: -; J gene: TRBJ1-3; clone size: few; V gene: TRBV3-1; CDR3 DNA: TGTGCCAGCAGCCAAGGAAGGAGGCTAGCAAACACCATATATTTT; CDR3 protein: CASSQGRRLANTIYF
D gene: -; J gene: TRBJ1-2; clone size: few; V gene: TRBV29-1; CDR3 DNA: TGCAGCGTTGAGGGGGGGCTGGCGTATGGCTACACCTTC; CDR3 protein: CSVEGGLAYGYTF
D gene: TRBD1; J gene: TRBJ2-3; clone size: -; V gene: TRBV11-3; CDR3 DNA: TGTGCCAGCAGCTACGGACAGGGGACGCACGCAGATACGCAGTATTTT; CDR3 protein: CASSYGQGTHADTQYF
D gene: TRBD2; J gene: TRBJ2-7; clone size: -; V gene: TRBV27; CDR3 DNA: TGTGCCAGCAGTTTCCTAGCGGGAGCCTCCTACGAGCAGTACTTC; CDR3 protein: CASSFLAGASYEQYF
D gene: TRBD2; J gene: TRBJ2-1; clone size: -; V gene: TRBV29-1; CDR3 DNA: TGCAGCGTTGCACTAGCGGGAGGGGGTAAGCAGTTCTTC; CDR3 protein: CSVALAGGGKQFF
D gene: -; J gene: TRBJ2-3; clone size: -; V gene: TRBV10-1; CDR3 DNA: TGCGCCAGCAGTGAGATACAGACAGATACGCAGTATTTT; CDR3 protein: CASSEIQTDTQYF
D gene: TRBD1; J gene: TRBJ1-2; clone size: few; V gene: TRBV6-1; CDR3 DNA: TGTGCCAGCAGCAGGGGGACAAACCATAACTATGGCTACACCTTC; CDR3 protein: CASSRGTNHNYGYTF
D gene: -; J gene: TRBJ2-1; clone size: -; V gene: TRBV12-3/TRBV12-4; CDR3 DNA: TGTACCAGTAGTTGGGGCAATGAGCAGTTCTTC; CDR3 protein: CTSSWGNEQFF
D gene: TRBD2; J gene: TRBJ2-1; clone size: -; V gene: TRBV20-1; CDR3 DNA: TGCAGTGCTAAAGCGGGAGTTATAGGGAATGAGCAGTTCTTC; CDR3 protein: CSAKAGVIGNEQFF
D gene: -; J gene: TRBJ1-5; clone size: few; V gene: TRBV3-1; CDR3 DNA: TGTGCCAGCAGCCAAGCGGGGTTGGGCAATCAGCCCCAGCATTTT; CDR3 protein: CASSQAGLGNQPQHF
D gene: TRBD1; J gene: TRBJ2-2; clone size: -; V gene: TRBV20-1; CDR3 DNA: TGCAGTGCTTCCGACAGGGGGCGAGGAAGCACCGGGGAGCTGTTTTTT; CDR3 protein: CSASDRGRGSTGELFF